Presented here are 19 T cell receptor beta chains from one specimen sequenced in a study of technical replicates of blood from several donors. Sequencing was performed with immunoSEQ multiplex PCR; in TCRdb, only in-frame clones are kept and a portion is missing. The sample carries 75,000 or so clones, roughly 94% recorded once. The sequenced material came from T cells isolated from PBMCs. These receptors came from a human donor in good health.

In its sample, this clone was seen once. This chain links TRBV7-7 with TRBJ2-7; perhaps TRBD2 as D (5 bases). V was cut by 5 bases and J by 1 base, with 18 bases left in between. Germline V gene sequence: CDR1 SSHAT, CDR2 FNYEAQ (reference sequence). This CDR3 spans 16 amino acids. The CDR3 sequence: CASSPLAARLSYEQYF. As DNA, the CDR3 is TGTGCCAGCAGCCCTTTGGCCGCAAGACTATCCTACGAGCAGTACTTC.

The chain links TRBV4-1 to TRBJ2-5; 8 nucleotides match TRBD2. The ends lost 3 bases at V and 2 bases at J; junction bases unmatched: 8. The V gene's germline CDR1 is MGHRA and CDR2 YSYEKL. This CDR3 spans 16 amino acids. The CDR3 sequence: CASSQRGLAAQETQYF. The CDR3 DNA reads as TGCGCCAGCAGCCAGAGAGGACTAGCTGCACAAGAGACCCAGTACTTC.

This chain connects TRBV29-1 to TRBJ2-3; 9 nucleotides align to TRBD2. CDR1 and CDR2 (germline): SQVTM, ANQGSEA. V trimming: 0 bases; J trimming: 7 bases; junction bases outside the gene matches: 8. This CDR3 spans 15 amino acids. CDR3 DNA sequence: TGCAGCGTTGAAGACGGTCGGCTAGCGGGAAATACGCAGTATTTT. Translating gives CSVEDGRLAGNTQYF.

V and J are TRBV5-6 and TRBJ1-1; 7 nucleotides match TRBD1. The V segment lost 4 bases and the J segment 1 base; nucleotides outside the gene matches: 7. The CDR3 contains 15 residues. Germline-derived CDR1 and CDR2 are SGHDT and YYEEEE. As DNA, the CDR3 is TGTGCCAGCAGCCAATTGACAGGGTGGAACACTGAAGCTTTCTTT. It translates to CASSQLTGWNTEAFF.

The J gene is TRBJ1-2, the V gene TRBV25-1, with 8 bases identical to TRBD1. J lost 5 bases, V lost 7 bases, and 12 bases had no gene match. This CDR3 spans 15 amino acids. Germline lookup yields CDR1 MGHDK and CDR2 SYGVNS. CDR3 protein: CASNNGQGVGYGYTF. The DNA for the CDR3 is TGTGCCAGCAACAACGGACAGGGAGTAGGGTATGGCTACACCTTC.

The table lists this clone with a count of one. V gene TRBV11-2 combines with J gene TRBJ1-1; 9 positions match TRBD1. In germline, CDR1 is SGHAT, CDR2 FQNNGV. This CDR3 is 15 amino acids long. The junction had 5 bases not matched to a gene; V was cut back by 5 bases and J by 1 base. The CDR3 DNA is TGTGCCAGCAGCCCACGACAGGGGGAGAACACTGAAGCTTTCTTT. Translation gives CASSPRQGENTEAFF. The full variable domain, completed using reference TRBV11-2 and TRBJ1-1, is EAGVAQSPRYKIIEKRQSVAFWCNPISGHATLYWYQQILGQGPKLLIQFQNNGVVDDSQLPKDRFSAERLKGVDSTLKIQPAKLEDSAVYLCASSPRQGENTEAFFGQGTRLTVV.

V and J are TRBV7-9 and TRBJ1-5; a weak D match, TRBD1 (6 bases). CDR3 length: 14 residues. Germline CDR1 and CDR2: SEHNR and FQNEAQ (reference sequence). Trimming left V 5 bases short and J 4 bases short, with 12 bases between. The chain's CDR3 is CASSGRDTNQPQHF. The CDR3 DNA is TGTGCCAGCAGCGGACGGGACACAAATCAGCCCCAGCATTTT.

As regards this clone: The junction shows a germline mismatch at one end, possibly a read error. V and J are TRBV7-7 and TRBJ2-1; 9 nucleotides line up with TRBD2. CDR1 is SSHAT, CDR2 FNYEAQ, per germline (reference sequence). CDR3 length: 15 amino acids. This CDR3 is CASSLIPSGVDEQFF. CDR3 nucleotides: TGTGCTAGCAGCTTAATTCCTAGCGGGGTAGATGAGCAGTTCTTC.

The V gene is TRBV5-1, the J gene TRBJ2-7; 7 bases line up with TRBD1. V gave up 3 bases and J gave up 3 bases; unmatched junction bases: 6. This CDR3 contains 14 residues. Germline CDR1 SGHRS, CDR2 YFSETQ. The CDR3 is CASSSRQGGYEQYF. The DNA of the CDR3 is TGCGCCAGCAGCTCCAGACAGGGTGGCTACGAGCAGTACTTC.

The chain is built from TRBV30 and TRBJ2-7, with D tentatively TRBD1 (5 bases). There are 14 residues in the CDR3. V was pared by 7 bases and J by 2 bases, with 18 bases between. Germline-derived CDR1 and CDR2 are GTSNPN and SVGIG (reference sequence). CDR3 in DNA: TGTGCCTCGACCCCCGGAGACAGACCCTACGAGCAGTACTTC. This sequence encodes CASTPGDRPYEQYF.

The chain combines TRBV10-2 with TRBJ1-1; D possibly corresponds to TRBD1 (6 bases). Per germline, CDR1 WSHSY and CDR2 SAAADI. The CDR3 spans 15 residues. V lost 1 base and J lost 1, with 10 bases in between. The CDR3 nucleotides read TGCGCCAGCAGTGAGTTTATACAGGGGAACACTGAAGCTTTCTTT. Translating gives CASSEFIQGNTEAFF.

The J gene is TRBJ1-1, the V gene TRBV7-3; weak D call: TRBD1 (6 bases). Trimming left V 4 bases short and J 6 bases short, with 15 bases between. Germline-derived CDR1 and CDR2 are SGHTA and FQGTGA. This CDR3 comprises 14 residues. The CDR3 loop is CASSSSQGGAEAFF. CDR3 nucleotides: TGTGCCAGCAGCTCGTCACAGGGTGGCGCTGAAGCTTTCTTT.

This chain connects TRBV28 to TRBJ1-1, with D unclear. Trimming pared 8 bases from V and 0 bases from J, leaving 4 bases between. CDR3 length: 11 residues. Germline CDR1 reads MDHEN; CDR2 reads SYDVKM. CDR3 sequence (DNA): TGTGCCAGCGAGATGAACACTGAAGCTTTCTTT. This sequence encodes CASEMNTEAFF.

In regard to this clone: The germline gene is not matched at one end of the junction; a read error may be the cause. V usage is TRBV5-1 and J usage is TRBJ1-2; D is uncertain. The CDR3 sequence is 14 residues long. Germline CDR1 and CDR2: SGHRS and YFSETQ. CDR3 sequence (DNA): TGCGCCAGCAGCCCGCCGCTTCAGAGCGAAATCCGACGCTTC. This codes for CASSPPLQSEIRRF.

The chain links TRBV11-2 to TRBJ2-2; 8 bases line up with TRBD1. This CDR3 is 15 amino acids long. Trimming removed 3 bases from V and 2 bases from J; junction bases left unmatched: 2. Per germline, CDR1 SGHAT and CDR2 FQNNGV. The CDR3 is CASSFGTGNTGELFF. In nucleotides, the CDR3 is TGTGCCAGCAGCTTCGGGACAGGCAACACCGGGGAGCTGTTTTTT.

The chain is built from TRBV18 and TRBJ2-5; D is perhaps TRBD2 (5 bases). The V end lost 3 bases, the J end lost 8 bases, and 10 bases lay between the germline ends. Per the germline V gene, CDR1 is KGHSH and CDR2 is LQKENI. CDR3 length: 12 amino acids. The CDR3 nucleotides read TGTGCCAGCTCACCTAACGGGGATACCCAGTACTTC. It codes for CASSPNGDTQYF.

The chain carries TRBV7-9 and TRBJ1-1, with D uncertain. In germline, CDR1 is SEHNR, CDR2 FQNEAQ (reference sequence). The CDR3 runs 16 residues. Trimming cost V 4 bases and J 3 bases, with 18 bases left between them. CDR3 region: CASSSLMSAEDTEAFF. The CDR3 bases are TGTGCCAGCAGCTCACTAATGAGCGCAGAGGACACTGAAGCTTTCTTT.

This chain connects TRBV5-4 to TRBJ1-5, with D possibly matching TRBD1 (6 bases). V lost 5 bases and J 7 bases, leaving 19 bases between the germline ends. The length of the CDR3 is 15 residues. Per germline, CDR1 SGHNT and CDR2 YYREEE (reference sequence). Here the CDR3 DNA reads TGTGCCAGCAGTTCTGGGCCGGGGGGCGAACAGCCCCAGCATTTT. Encoded protein: CASSSGPGGEQPQHF. Based on the CDR3 plus reference TRBV5-4 and TRBJ1-5, the full variable domain is ETGVTQSPTHLIKTRGQQVTLRCSSQSGHNTVSWYQQALGQGPQFIFQYYREEENGRGNFPPRFSGLQFPNYSSELNVNALELDDSALYLCASSSGPGGEQPQHFGDGTRLSIL.

The V call is TRBV19, the J call TRBJ2-5; weak D call: TRBD2 (6 bases). The CDR3 covers 13 residues. Germline V gene data show CDR1 as LNHDA and CDR2 as SQIVND (reference sequence). V was clipped by 5 bases and J by 2 bases, with 9 bases between them. Written as DNA, the CDR3 is TGTGCCAGTAGTCTCGGGACTCAAGAGACCCAGTACTTC. Protein: CASSLGTQETQYF.